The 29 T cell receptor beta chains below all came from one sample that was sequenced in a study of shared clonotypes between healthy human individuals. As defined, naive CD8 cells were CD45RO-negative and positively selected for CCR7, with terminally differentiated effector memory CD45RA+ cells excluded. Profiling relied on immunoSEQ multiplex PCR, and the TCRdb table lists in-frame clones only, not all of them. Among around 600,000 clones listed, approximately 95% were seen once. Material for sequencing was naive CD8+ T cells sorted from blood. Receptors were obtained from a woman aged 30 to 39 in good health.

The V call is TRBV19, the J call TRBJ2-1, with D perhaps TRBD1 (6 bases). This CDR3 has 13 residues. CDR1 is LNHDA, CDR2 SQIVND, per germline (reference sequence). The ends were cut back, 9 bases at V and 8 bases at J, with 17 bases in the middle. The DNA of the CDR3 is TGTGCCAGCACCGGGACAACCTCGCATGAGCAGTTCTTC. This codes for CASTGTTSHEQFF.

CDR3 sequence reads: CASSLNLGQHSNQPQHF. As DNA, the CDR3 is TGTGCCAGCAGCTTAAATCTTGGACAGCATAGCAATCAGCCCCAGCATTTT. The chain couples TRBV7-3 to TRBJ1-5; D possibly corresponds to TRBD1 (6 bases). The V end lost 1 base, the J end lost 0 bases, and 13 bases lay between the germline ends. In germline, CDR1 is SGHTA, CDR2 FQGTGA. The CDR3 is 17 amino acids.

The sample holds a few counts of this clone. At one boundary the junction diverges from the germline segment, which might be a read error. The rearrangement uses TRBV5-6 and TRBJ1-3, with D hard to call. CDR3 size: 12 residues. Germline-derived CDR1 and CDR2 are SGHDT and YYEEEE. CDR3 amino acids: CASSLGWQVPLF. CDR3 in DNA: TGTGCCAGCAGCCTCGGGTGGCAGGTTCCACTCTTT.

CDR3 DNA: TGCAGCGTGAGGGGCCTCGGACTAGCGGGAGGATCCTACGAGCAGTACTTC. It encodes CSVRGLGLAGGSYEQYF. V is TRBV29-1 and J is TRBJ2-7; 14 bases map to TRBD2. The CDR3 loop spans 17 amino acids. Germline trimming cut 6 bases from V and 1 base from J; bases unmatched to any gene: 11. Germline V gives CDR1 SQVTM, CDR2 ANQGSEA.

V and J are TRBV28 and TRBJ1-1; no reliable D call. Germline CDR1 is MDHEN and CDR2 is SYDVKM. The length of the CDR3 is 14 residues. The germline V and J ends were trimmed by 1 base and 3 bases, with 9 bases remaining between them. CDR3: CASSLLGIYTEAFF. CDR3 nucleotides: TGTGCCAGCAGTTTATTGGGCATTTACACTGAAGCTTTCTTT.

The CDR3 nucleotides are TGTGCCAGCAGCTTTAACGGGAGGCCCACCGGGGAGCTGTTTTTT. This translates into CASSFNGRPTGELFF. V gene TRBV7-9 combines with J gene TRBJ2-2; 7 nucleotides line up with TRBD2. Per the germline V gene, CDR1 is SEHNR and CDR2 is FQNEAQ (reference sequence). V was pared by 3 bases and J by 4 bases, with 5 bases of the junction left unmatched. The CDR3 has 15 residues.

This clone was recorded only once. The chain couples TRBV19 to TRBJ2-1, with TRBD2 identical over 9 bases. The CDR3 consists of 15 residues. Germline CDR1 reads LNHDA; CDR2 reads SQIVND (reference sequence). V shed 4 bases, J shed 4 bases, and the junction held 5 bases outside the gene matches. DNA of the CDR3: TGTGCCAGTAGTAACCTAGCGGGGACGTACAATGAGCAGTTCTTC. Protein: CASSNLAGTYNEQFF.

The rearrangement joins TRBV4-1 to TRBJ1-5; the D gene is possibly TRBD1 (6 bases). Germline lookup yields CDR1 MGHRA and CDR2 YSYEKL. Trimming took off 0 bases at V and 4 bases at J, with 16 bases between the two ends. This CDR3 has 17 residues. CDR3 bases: TGCGCCAGCAGCCAAGAGAGAATGTGGGACACTAATCAGCCCCAGCATTTT. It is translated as CASSQERMWDTNQPQHF.

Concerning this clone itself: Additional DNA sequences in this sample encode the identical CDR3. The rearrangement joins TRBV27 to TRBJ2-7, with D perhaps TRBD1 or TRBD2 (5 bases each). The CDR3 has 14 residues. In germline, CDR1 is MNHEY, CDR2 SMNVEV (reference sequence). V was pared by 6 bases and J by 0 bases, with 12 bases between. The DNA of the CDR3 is TGTGCCAGCAGCTTAGGGACGTCCTCCTACGAGCAGTACTTC. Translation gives CASSLGTSSYEQYF.

The CDR3, as DNA: TGTGCCAGCAGTTCCGGGACAGGCACAGATACGCAGTATTTT. As protein: CASSSGTGTDTQYF. The chain carries TRBV7-9 and TRBJ2-3; 7 bases agree with TRBD1. V was clipped by 6 bases and J by 1 base; unmatched bases: 4. Germline values: CDR1 SEHNR, CDR2 FQNEAQ (reference sequence). This CDR3 has 14 residues.

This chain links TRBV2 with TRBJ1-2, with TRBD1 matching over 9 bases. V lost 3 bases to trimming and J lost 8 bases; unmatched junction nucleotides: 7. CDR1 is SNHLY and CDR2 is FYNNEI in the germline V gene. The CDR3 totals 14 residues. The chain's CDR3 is CASSDTGGPGGYTF. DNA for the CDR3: TGTGCCAGCAGTGACACAGGGGGCCCAGGGGGCTACACCTTC.

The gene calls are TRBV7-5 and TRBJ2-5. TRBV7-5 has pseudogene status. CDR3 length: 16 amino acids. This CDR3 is CVRSLGDSPYKETQYF. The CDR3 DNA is TGTGTCAGAAGCTTAGGGGATAGTCCGTACAAAGAGACCCAGTACTTC.

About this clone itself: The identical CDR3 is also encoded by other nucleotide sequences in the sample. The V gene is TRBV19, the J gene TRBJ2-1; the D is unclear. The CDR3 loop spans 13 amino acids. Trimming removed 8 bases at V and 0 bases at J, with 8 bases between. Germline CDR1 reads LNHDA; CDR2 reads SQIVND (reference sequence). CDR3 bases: TGTGCCAGTTCAAAGAGCTCCTACAATGAGCAGTTCTTC. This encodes CASSKSSYNEQFF.

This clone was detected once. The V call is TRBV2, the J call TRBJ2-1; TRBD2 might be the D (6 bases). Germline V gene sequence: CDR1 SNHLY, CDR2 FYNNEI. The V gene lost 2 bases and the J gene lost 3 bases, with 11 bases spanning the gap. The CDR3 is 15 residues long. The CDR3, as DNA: TGTGCCAGCAGTGAAACACTAGCTCACTACAATGAGCAGTTCTTC. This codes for CASSETLAHYNEQFF.

Written as DNA, the CDR3 is TGTGCCAGTAGTATAGGGGTGTGGAGCTCCTACAATGAGCAGTTCTTC. Its translation is CASSIGVWSSYNEQFF. This rearrangement joins TRBV19 to TRBJ2-1, with unresolved D. Per the germline V gene, CDR1 is LNHDA and CDR2 is SQIVND (reference sequence). The V and J ends lost 1 base and 0 bases respectively, with 10 bases between them. This CDR3 contains 16 residues.

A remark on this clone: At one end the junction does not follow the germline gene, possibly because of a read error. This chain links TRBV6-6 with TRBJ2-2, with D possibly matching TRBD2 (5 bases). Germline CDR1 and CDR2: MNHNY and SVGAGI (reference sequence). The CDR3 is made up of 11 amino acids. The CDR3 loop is CASSYTGELLF. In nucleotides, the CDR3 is TGTGCCAGCAGCTATACCGGGGAGCTGCTTTTT.

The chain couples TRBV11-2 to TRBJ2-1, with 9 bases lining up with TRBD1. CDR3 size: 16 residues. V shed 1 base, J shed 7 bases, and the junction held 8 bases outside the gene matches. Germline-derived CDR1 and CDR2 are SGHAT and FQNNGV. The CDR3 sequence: CASSLGSGTGRNEQFF. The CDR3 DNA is TGTGCCAGCAGCTTAGGATCCGGGACAGGGAGGAATGAGCAGTTCTTC.

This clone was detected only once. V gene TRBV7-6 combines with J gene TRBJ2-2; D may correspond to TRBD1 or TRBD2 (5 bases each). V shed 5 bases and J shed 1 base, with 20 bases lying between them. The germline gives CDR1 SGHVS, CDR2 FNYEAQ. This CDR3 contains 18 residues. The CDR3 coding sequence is TGTGCCAGCAGCCTTCCGAGATCGGGACGGTTGAACACCGGGGAGCTGTTTTTT. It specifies CASSLPRSGRLNTGELFF.

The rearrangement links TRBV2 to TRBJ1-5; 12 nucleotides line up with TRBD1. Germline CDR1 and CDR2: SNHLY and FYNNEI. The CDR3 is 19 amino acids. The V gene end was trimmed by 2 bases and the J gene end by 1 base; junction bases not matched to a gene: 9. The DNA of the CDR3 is TGTGCCAGCAGTGAATTTGCCCCAGGGACAGGGGGCAGCAATCAGCCCCAGCATTTT. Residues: CASSEFAPGTGGSNQPQHF.

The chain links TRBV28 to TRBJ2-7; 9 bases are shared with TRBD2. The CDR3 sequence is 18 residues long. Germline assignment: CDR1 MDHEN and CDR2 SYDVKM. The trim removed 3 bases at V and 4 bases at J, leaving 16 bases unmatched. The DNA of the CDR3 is TGTGCCAGCAGTTTGGCCTTGGTGTGGGTAGCGGGAGCGTACGAGCAGTACTTC. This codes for CASSLALVWVAGAYEQYF. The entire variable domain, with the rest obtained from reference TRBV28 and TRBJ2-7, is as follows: DVKVTQSSRYLVKRTGEKVFLECVQDMDHENMFWYRQDPGLGLRLIYFSYDVKMKEKGDIPEGYSVSREKKERFSLILESASTNQTSMYLCASSLALVWVAGAYEQYFGPGTRLTVT.

CDR3 nucleotide sequence: TGTGCCAGCAGTTCGCTGCCTGCGGACGGATTCTATGGCTACACCTTC. It is translated as CASSSLPADGFYGYTF. The genes are TRBV27 and TRBJ1-2, with no clear D. The length of the CDR3 is 16 residues. Germline V gene sequence: CDR1 MNHEY, CDR2 SMNVEV (reference sequence). Trimming removed 4 bases from V and 4 bases from J, with 19 bases in between.

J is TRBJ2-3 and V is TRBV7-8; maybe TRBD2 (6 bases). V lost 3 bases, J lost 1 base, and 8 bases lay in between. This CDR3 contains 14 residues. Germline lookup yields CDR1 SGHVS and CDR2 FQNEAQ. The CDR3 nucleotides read TGTGCCAGCAGCTTCGGGGGAGGCACAGATACGCAGTATTTT. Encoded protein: CASSFGGGTDTQYF.

CDR3 residues: CASSLKGNEQFF. Written as DNA, the CDR3 is TGTGCCAGCAGCCTAAAGGGTAATGAGCAGTTCTTC. This sequence joins TRBV7-9 and TRBJ2-1; the D is unclear. This CDR3 has 12 amino acids. Trimming removed 5 bases from V and 7 bases from J, with 9 bases in between. The germline gives CDR1 SEHNR, CDR2 FQNEAQ (reference sequence).

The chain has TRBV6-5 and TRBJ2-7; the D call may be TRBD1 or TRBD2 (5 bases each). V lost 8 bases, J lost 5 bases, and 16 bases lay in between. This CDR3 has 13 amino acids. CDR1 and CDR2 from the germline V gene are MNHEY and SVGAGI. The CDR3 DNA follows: TGTGCCAGCTCCGAGGGGATGCGCCACGAGCAGTACTTC. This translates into CASSEGMRHEQYF.

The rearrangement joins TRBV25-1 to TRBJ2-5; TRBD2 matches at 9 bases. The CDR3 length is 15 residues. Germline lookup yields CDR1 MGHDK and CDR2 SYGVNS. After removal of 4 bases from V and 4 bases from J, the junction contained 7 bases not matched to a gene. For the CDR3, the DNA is TGTGCCAGCAGTGGCTGGACAGCGGGAGGAGAGACCCAGTACTTC. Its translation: CASSGWTAGGETQYF.

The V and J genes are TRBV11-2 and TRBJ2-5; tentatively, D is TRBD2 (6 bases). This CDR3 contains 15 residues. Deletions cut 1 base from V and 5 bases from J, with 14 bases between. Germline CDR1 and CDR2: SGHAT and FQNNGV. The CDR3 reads CASSLAGGMRETQYF. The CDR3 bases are TGTGCCAGCAGCTTAGCTGGGGGGATGAGGGAGACCCAGTACTTC.

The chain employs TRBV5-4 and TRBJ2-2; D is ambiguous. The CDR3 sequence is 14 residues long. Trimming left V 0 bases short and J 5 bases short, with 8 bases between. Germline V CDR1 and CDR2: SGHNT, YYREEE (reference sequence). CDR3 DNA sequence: TGTGCCAGCAGCTTGGAGGGCCGAACCGGGGAGCTGTTTTTT. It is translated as CASSLEGRTGELFF.

The CDR3 nucleotides read TGTGCCAGCCGCAACAGGGGGCGCGACGAGCAGTACTTC. As protein: CASRNRGRDEQYF. This chain connects TRBV27 to TRBJ2-7, with 9 bases identical to TRBD1. Germline V gives CDR1 MNHEY, CDR2 SMNVEV (reference sequence). This CDR3 spans 13 amino acids. The V gene end was trimmed by 8 bases and the J gene end by 5 bases; junction bases not matched to a gene: 7.

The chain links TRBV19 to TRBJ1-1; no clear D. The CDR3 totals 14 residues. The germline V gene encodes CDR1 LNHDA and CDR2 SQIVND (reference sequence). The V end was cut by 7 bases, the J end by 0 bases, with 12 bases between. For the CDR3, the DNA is TGTGCCAGTACTAGGGCGGCAATGAACACTGAAGCTTTCTTT. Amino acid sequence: CASTRAAMNTEAFF.